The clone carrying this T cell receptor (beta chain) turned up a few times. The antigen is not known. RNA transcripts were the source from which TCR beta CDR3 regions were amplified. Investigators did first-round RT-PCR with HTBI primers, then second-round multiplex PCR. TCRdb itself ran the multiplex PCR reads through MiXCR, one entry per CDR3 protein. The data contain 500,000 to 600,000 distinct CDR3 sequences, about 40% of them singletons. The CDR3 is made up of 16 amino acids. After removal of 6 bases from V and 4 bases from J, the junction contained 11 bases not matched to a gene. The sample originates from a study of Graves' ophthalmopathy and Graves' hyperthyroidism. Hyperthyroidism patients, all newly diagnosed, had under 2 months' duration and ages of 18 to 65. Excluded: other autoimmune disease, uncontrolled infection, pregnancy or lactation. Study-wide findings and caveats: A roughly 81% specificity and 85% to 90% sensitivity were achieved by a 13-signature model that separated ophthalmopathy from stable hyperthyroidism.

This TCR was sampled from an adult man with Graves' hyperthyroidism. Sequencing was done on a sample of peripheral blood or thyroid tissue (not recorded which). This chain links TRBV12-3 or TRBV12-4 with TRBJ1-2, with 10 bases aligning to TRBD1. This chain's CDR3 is CASRSGDRGFGYGYTF. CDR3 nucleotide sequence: TGTGCCAGCAGATCTGGGGACAGGGGTTTCGGCTATGGCTACACCTTC.